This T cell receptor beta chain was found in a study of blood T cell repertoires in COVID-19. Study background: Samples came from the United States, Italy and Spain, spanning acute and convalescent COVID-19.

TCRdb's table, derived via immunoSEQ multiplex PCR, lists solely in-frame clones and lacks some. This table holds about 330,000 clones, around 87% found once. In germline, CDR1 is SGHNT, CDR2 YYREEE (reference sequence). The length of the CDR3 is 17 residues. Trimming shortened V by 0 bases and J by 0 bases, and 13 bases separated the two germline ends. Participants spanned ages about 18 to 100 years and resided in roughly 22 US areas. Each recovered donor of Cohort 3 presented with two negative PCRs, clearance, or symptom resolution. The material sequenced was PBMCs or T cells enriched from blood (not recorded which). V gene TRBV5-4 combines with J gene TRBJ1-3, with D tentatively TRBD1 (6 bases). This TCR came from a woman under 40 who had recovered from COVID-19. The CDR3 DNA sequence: TGTGCCAGCAGCTTGGCCCTTGGACAGCCCTCTGGAAACACCATATATTTT. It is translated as CASSLALGQPSGNTIYF.